This is a list of T cell receptor beta chains from one sample in a study of blood T cell repertoires in COVID-19. The data were produced by immunoSEQ multiplex PCR, yet TCRdb's version contains in-frame clones alone and is incomplete. The sample includes under 400,000 clones, roughly nine tenths seen only once; the top ten take roughly 2.8%. Sample: peripheral blood. Receptors originate from a woman between 25 and 40 years old with COVID-19, enrolled during active disease. Both conserved end residues are part of each CDR3. A D gene is named only where the DNA matches it firmly. Clone size is stated in some rows and not others, as once, few, many or a class when expanded.

d_call | clone_size | j_call | v_call | cdr3_nt | cdr3_aa
NA | NA | TRBJ1-4 | TRBV9 | TGTGCCAGCAGCGTAGGCCCAGGCCCCACAACTAATGAAAAACTGTTTTTT | CASSVGPGPTTNEKLFF
NA | NA | TRBJ2-7 | TRBV18 | TGTGCCAGCTCACCACCGCGGTCTGGGTCCGAGCAGTACTTC | CASSPPRSGSEQYF
NA | NA | TRBJ1-2 | TRBV6-1 | TGTGCCAGCAGTGAAGACTACCAATCCTATGGCTACACCTTC | CASSEDYQSYGYTF
NA | NA | TRBJ1-2 | TRBV5-1 | TGCGCCAGCACCGTGGTTGGGGGCACTAACTATGGCTACACCTTC | CASTVVGGTNYGYTF
NA | NA | TRBJ1-2 | TRBV19 | TGTGCCAGTAGTATAGCCCGACAACCAGGATATGGCTACACCTTC | CASSIARQPGYGYTF
NA | NA | TRBJ2-2 | TRBV19 | TGTGCCAGTAGTGCGGACAGGCGGGACGGGGAGCTGTTTTTT | CASSADRRDGELFF
NA | NA | TRBJ1-1 | TRBV19 | TGTGCCAGTAGCTCAGGAACAGGGCTTCCTGAAGCTTTCTTT | CASSSGTGLPEAFF
TRBD1 | NA | TRBJ1-1 | TRBV5-1 | TGCGCCAGCAGCCCTGGGACAGGGGGCAGGAACACTGAAGCTTTCTTT | CASSPGTGGRNTEAFF
TRBD2 | NA | TRBJ2-1 | TRBV19 | TGTGCCAGTAGTATAGCGGGAGGGCCGAGCTCCTACAATGAGCAGTTCTTC | CASSIAGGPSSYNEQFF
TRBD1 | many | TRBJ1-2 | TRBV30 | TGTGCCTGGAGACGGGGGACAGAGGCTAACTATGGCTACACCTTC | CAWRRGTEANYGYTF
TRBD1 | NA | TRBJ2-6 | TRBV28 | TGTGCCAGCAGCGGACAGGCAGGGGCCAACGTCCTGACTTTC | CASSGQAGANVLTF
NA | NA | TRBJ1-1 | TRBV19 | TGTGCCAGTAGTAGGAGCCAGAACACTGAAGCTTTCTTT | CASSRSQNTEAFF
TRBD2 | NA | TRBJ2-1 | TRBV28 | TGTGCCAGCAGTCTAGCGGGGGAGGGGTACAATGAGCAGTTCTTC | CASSLAGEGYNEQFF
NA | NA | TRBJ1-2 | TRBV7-9 | TGTGCCAGCAGCTTAGCGCGATGGACGGGGGGTTACTATGGCTACACCTTC | CASSLARWTGGYYGYTF
TRBD2 | NA | TRBJ2-1 | TRBV27 | TGTGCCAGCAGTCCTCGGGGGGGACCCTACAATGAGCAGTTCTTC | CASSPRGGPYNEQFF
NA | NA | TRBJ2-1 | TRBV9 | TGTGCCAGCAGCGCCGGGACTCACAGTAATGAGCAGTTCTTC | CASSAGTHSNEQFF
NA | NA | TRBJ1-3 | TRBV9 | TGTGCCAGCCGGCGGGAGCCATCGGTGGGAAACACCATATATTTT | CASRREPSVGNTIYF
NA | NA | TRBJ1-1 | TRBV27 | TGTGCCAGCAGTCTAGGCACTGAAGCTTTCTTT | CASSLGTEAFF
NA | NA | TRBJ1-2 | TRBV9 | TGTGCCAGCAGCGTAGAGGCCGGGGGATATGGTGGCTACACCTTC | CASSVEAGGYGGYTF
TRBD1 | NA | TRBJ1-5 | TRBV19 | TGTGCCAGTATTAGCAGGGGGTATAGCAATCAGCCCCAGCATTTT | CASISRGYSNQPQHF
NA | NA | TRBJ2-2 | TRBV19 | TGTGCCAGTAGTCTTCACCTCGCACAGAGCACCGGGGAGCTGTTTTTT | CASSLHLAQSTGELFF
TRBD1 | NA | TRBJ1-2 | TRBV5-1 | TGCGCCAGCAGCTTAGAGGGGGGACAGAACTATGGCTACACCTTC | CASSLEGGQNYGYTF
NA | NA | TRBJ1-2 | TRBV7-9 | TGTGCCAGCAGCTTAGATCAACAGAGCTATGGCTACACCTTC | CASSLDQQSYGYTF
TRBD2 | NA | TRBJ2-1 | TRBV5-1 | TGCGCCAGCAGCTTGGCTCTAGCGGGAGGTATTCACGATGAGCAGTTCTTC | CASSLALAGGIHDEQFF
NA | NA | TRBJ1-2 | TRBV18 | TGTGCCAGCTCCCCGAACAGAGATGGCTACACCTTC | CASSPNRDGYTF
TRBD1 | NA | TRBJ1-2 | TRBV9 | TGTGCCAGCAGCGGACGGGACAGGAGCTACTATGGCTACACCTTC | CASSGRDRSYYGYTF
TRBD2 | NA | TRBJ2-1 | TRBV14 | TGTGCCAGCAGCCAAGTAGGCCGAACGGGACTACGCAATGAGCAGTTCTTC | CASSQVGRTGLRNEQFF
TRBD1 | NA | TRBJ1-1 | TRBV7-9 | TGTGCCAGCAGCTTGATCCTCGGGACAGTGAACACTGAAGCTTTCTTT | CASSLILGTVNTEAFF
NA | NA | TRBJ1-2 | TRBV5-1 | TGCGCCAGCAGCCCCGACATTTCTAACTATGGCTACACCTTC | CASSPDISNYGYTF
TRBD1 | NA | TRBJ1-3 | TRBV18 | TGTGCCAGCTCACCAGGACAGGGAAGCTCTGGAAACACCATATATTTT | CASSPGQGSSGNTIYF
TRBD2 | NA | TRBJ2-1 | TRBV24-1 | TGTGCCACCAGTGATATCGGGACTAGCGGGAGAAATGAGCAGTTCTTC | CATSDIGTSGRNEQFF
NA | NA | TRBJ2-1 | TRBV11-2 | TGTGCCAGCAGCTTAGTTCGGAGGGCGAATGAGCAGTTCTTC | CASSLVRRANEQFF
NA | NA | TRBJ2-5 | TRBV5-8 | TGTGCCAGCAGCTTGGCTAGGCGGGAGACCCAGTACTTC | CASSLARRETQYF
NA | NA | TRBJ1-3 | TRBV5-4 | TGTGCCAGCAGCTTGTTAGGCGGGCCCCTATCTGGAAACACCATATATTTT | CASSLLGGPLSGNTIYF
TRBD1 | NA | TRBJ2-5 | TRBV6-5 | TGTGCCAGCAGAGACAGGGAGAAAGAGACCCAGTACTTC | CASRDREKETQYF
TRBD2 | NA | TRBJ2-3 | TRBV10-3 | TGTGCCATCAAAGGGGGACTAGCGGGCACAGATACGCAGTATTTT | CAIKGGLAGTDTQYF
NA | NA | TRBJ2-6 | TRBV28 | TGTGCCAGCAGTTTCGGTACAGACTCTGGGGCCAACGTCCTGACTTTC | CASSFGTDSGANVLTF
TRBD1 | NA | TRBJ2-7 | TRBV14 | TGTGCCAGCAGCCTATTAGGAGGCGGTCCAGGGGGCTCCTACGAGCAGTACTTC | CASSLLGGGPGGSYEQYF
NA | NA | TRBJ1-2 | TRBV19 | TGTGCCAGTAGTATGTCAGGGAACTATGGCTACACCTTC | CASSMSGNYGYTF
NA | NA | TRBJ1-2 | TRBV12-1 | TGTGCCAGCAGCTTTACAGGGGCAGCTCTCTATGGCTACACCTTC | CASSFTGAALYGYTF
NA | NA | TRBJ1-2 | TRBV7-9 | TGTGCCAGCAGCTTAGGGACAGAGAGTAACTATGGCTACACCTTC | CASSLGTESNYGYTF
NA | NA | TRBJ1-2 | TRBV30 | TGTGCCTGGAAACAGGGAGCTAACTATGGCTACACCTTC | CAWKQGANYGYTF
NA | few | TRBJ1-1 | TRBV29-1 | TGCAGCGTTGAACCCAGGGGAGGGGGTATTGCTGAAGCTTTCTTT | CSVEPRGGGIAEAFF
NA | NA | TRBJ1-4 | TRBV28 | TGTGCCAGCAGTTTCGGTCGGGGTTCAACTAATGAAAAACTGTTTTTT | CASSFGRGSTNEKLFF
TRBD2 | NA | TRBJ2-5 | TRBV10-2 | TGCGCCAGCAGTGAATGGAGGGTCCCGCTAGCGGAAGAGACCCAGTACTTC | CASSEWRVPLAEETQYF
TRBD2 | NA | TRBJ2-1 | TRBV7-7 | TGTGCCAGACCCCTACTAGCGGGAATGAACAATGAGCAGTTCTTC | CARPLLAGMNNEQFF
TRBD1 | NA | TRBJ1-2 | TRBV19 | TGTGCCAGTAGTTCAACGCGGGACAGGGGCTCCGAACAAGCCTATGGCTACACCTTC | CASSSTRDRGSEQAYGYTF
TRBD2 | NA | TRBJ2-6 | TRBV18 | TGTGCCAGCTCACCCGTTTCGACTAGCGGGAGCGCTGGGGCCAACGTCCTGACTTTC | CASSPVSTSGSAGANVLTF
NA | NA | TRBJ1-6 | TRBV27 | TGTGCCAGCAGTTTAACGGGGTATGGTTCACCCCTCCACTTT | CASSLTGYGSPLHF
NA | NA | TRBJ2-1 | TRBV5-1 | TGCGCCAGCAGCTTGGGTGACAGGCCCTACAATGAGCAGTTCTTC | CASSLGDRPYNEQFF
TRBD1 | NA | TRBJ2-1 | TRBV23-1 | TGCGCCAGCAGTCAATCGCTTGACAGGGGCCACAATGAGCAGTTCTTC | CASSQSLDRGHNEQFF
NA | NA | TRBJ1-5 | TRBV2 | TGTGCCAGCAGCCCTGTAAATAGCAATCAGCCCCAGCATTTT | CASSPVNSNQPQHF
NA | NA | TRBJ1-1 | TRBV5-1 | TGCGCCAGCAGCTTGGTCCCCTCAGGGGATACTGAAGCTTTCTTT | CASSLVPSGDTEAFF
NA | NA | TRBJ1-2 | TRBV3-1/TRBV3-2 | TGTGCCAGCAGCCAAGGAAGGGGTTCCAGCTATGGCTACACCTTC | CASSQGRGSSYGYTF